This TCR beta chain derives from a study of Ad26.COV2.S vaccination and SARS-CoV-2 variants. This CDR3 spans 12 amino acids. The germline V gene has CDR1 LGHDT and CDR2 YNNKEL (reference sequence). V lost 2 bases and J lost 11, with 9 bases in between. The protocol was immunoSEQ multiplex PCR, while the TCRdb copy is restricted to in-frame clones and leaves out a portion. Of 180,000 or so clones in the sample, roughly 87% were seen once. This clone was observed once. Its specificity is not known. General observations from the study: For non-spike TCRs, breadth in vaccine recipients resembled that in placebo recipients.

The TCR comes from a human donor who had recovered from COVID-19. The specimen was peripheral blood, collected after recovery from COVID-19. The genes are TRBV3-1 (or the pseudogene TRBV3-2) and TRBJ1-4; a weak D match, TRBD1 (5 bases). CDR3 nucleotides: TGTGCCAGCAGCCAAACGGGGCTTAAACTGTTTTTT. Amino acids: CASSQTGLKLFF.